The entry that follows covers one T cell receptor (beta chain) sequence. Its antigen is unidentified. The data derive from a study of T cell responses to AZD1222 COVID-19 vaccine. Study results and caveats: Spike-specific TCR breadth and depth were elevated following two AZD1222 doses. Seropositive at baseline were only 5 to 7 AZD1222 recipients. Donors skewed white British and female; clonal diversity was possibly underestimated. Spike as a whole was targeted by vaccine-associated CD4 TCRs, dominant at 160-218 and 743-854.

Clones were sequenced by immunoSEQ multiplex PCR, and TCRdb holds only the in-frame ones, with some missing. There are about 39,000 clones in the sample; 80% to 90% occur only once, and over 20% lies in the top ten. Sequencing used peripheral blood, obtained 28 days after the second dose of the MenACWY control vaccine. This TCR was recovered from an adult who received the MenACWY meningococcal vaccine as a control.

The CDR3 nucleotides are TGCAGTGCTAGTCGACTAGCGGGAGTTATGCACGAGCAGTACTTC. As protein: CSASRLAGVMHEQYF. The chain recombines TRBV20-1 with TRBJ2-7, with TRBD2 identical over 12 bases. The CDR3 sequence is 15 residues long. V shed 3 bases and J 5 bases; nucleotides not matched to a gene: 8. Germline V CDR1 and CDR2: DFQATT, SNEGSKA (reference sequence).